This entry lists 7 T cell receptor beta chains sequenced from one sample in a study of shared clonotypes between healthy human individuals. Assay used: immunoSEQ multiplex PCR; TCRdb lists only in-frame clones, some missing. Of 1.4 million to 1.5 million clones listed, 95% to 97% are singletons. Sample: naive CD4+ T cells sorted from blood. Specified subset: CD45RA+ positively selected. The receptors were sampled from a young man in good health.

Notes on this clone: Different DNA sequences within this sample yield the same CDR3. The CDR3 DNA sequence: TGTGCCAGCAGCGTAGTAGCGGGGGGCACAGATACGCAGTATTTT. Translated: CASSVVAGGTDTQYF. The chain carries TRBV9 and TRBJ2-3, with 9 bases that match TRBD2. This CDR3 is built from 15 residues. Looked up from germline, CDR1 is SGDLS and CDR2 is YYNGEE. V was pared by 0 bases and J by 1 base, with 0 bases of the junction left unmatched.

This chain connects TRBV18 to TRBJ2-7, with TRBD2 matching 12 bases. V dropped 2 bases and J dropped 4; count of bases not matched to a gene: 6. The CDR3 totals 16 residues. The germline V gene has CDR1 KGHSH and CDR2 LQKENI. The CDR3 region is CASSPRLAGAGYEQYF. The CDR3 nucleotides are TGTGCCAGCTCACCAAGACTAGCGGGAGCCGGGTACGAGCAGTACTTC.

This chain uses TRBV7-2 with TRBJ1-4; D gene unclear. The ends were cut back, 2 bases at V and 7 bases at J, with 11 bases in the middle. Germline loops: CDR1 SGHTA, CDR2 FQGNSA. This CDR3 has 14 residues. This chain's CDR3 is CASSLKSGTEKLFF. The CDR3 DNA reads as TGTGCCAGCAGCTTAAAGTCTGGCACTGAAAAACTGTTTTTT.

The genes are TRBV7-2 and TRBJ2-3; TRBD2 matches 9 bases. This CDR3 has 16 residues. After removal of 5 bases from V and 6 bases from J, the junction contained 12 bases not matched to a gene. Germline CDR1 is SGHTA and CDR2 is FQGNSA. CDR3 amino acids: CASSAELAGDSDTQYF. The CDR3 nucleotides are TGTGCCAGCAGCGCTGAATTAGCGGGAGATTCGGATACGCAGTATTTT.

In regard to this clone: At the DNA level, this CDR3 is encoded by other sequences in the same sample as well. The chain uses TRBV5-4 and TRBJ2-7, with D maybe TRBD2 (6 bases). The CDR3 is made up of 13 amino acids. Germline V gives CDR1 SGHNT, CDR2 YYREEE (reference sequence). The ends were cut back, 2 bases at V and 5 bases at J, with 11 bases in the middle. The CDR3 here is CASSLRGSDEQYF. In nucleotides, the CDR3 is TGTGCCAGCAGCTTACGGGGGTCCGACGAGCAGTACTTC.

The CDR3 sequence: CSVEDPVGTDTQYF. As DNA, the CDR3 is TGCAGCGTTGAAGATCCGGTTGGCACAGATACGCAGTATTTT. V is TRBV29-1 and J is TRBJ2-3; no reliable D call. The CDR3 loop spans 14 amino acids. Germline V gives CDR1 SQVTM, CDR2 ANQGSEA. Trimming took 0 bases from V and 1 from J, leaving 8 bases between them.

The V gene is TRBV18, the J gene TRBJ1-1; D not resolved. This CDR3 contains 13 residues. The ends were cut back, 1 base at V and 5 bases at J, with 8 bases in the middle. The germline V gene has CDR1 KGHSH and CDR2 LQKENI. The CDR3 sequence is CASSPRLRTEAFF. The CDR3 DNA follows: TGTGCCAGCTCACCACGGCTCCGGACTGAAGCTTTCTTT.